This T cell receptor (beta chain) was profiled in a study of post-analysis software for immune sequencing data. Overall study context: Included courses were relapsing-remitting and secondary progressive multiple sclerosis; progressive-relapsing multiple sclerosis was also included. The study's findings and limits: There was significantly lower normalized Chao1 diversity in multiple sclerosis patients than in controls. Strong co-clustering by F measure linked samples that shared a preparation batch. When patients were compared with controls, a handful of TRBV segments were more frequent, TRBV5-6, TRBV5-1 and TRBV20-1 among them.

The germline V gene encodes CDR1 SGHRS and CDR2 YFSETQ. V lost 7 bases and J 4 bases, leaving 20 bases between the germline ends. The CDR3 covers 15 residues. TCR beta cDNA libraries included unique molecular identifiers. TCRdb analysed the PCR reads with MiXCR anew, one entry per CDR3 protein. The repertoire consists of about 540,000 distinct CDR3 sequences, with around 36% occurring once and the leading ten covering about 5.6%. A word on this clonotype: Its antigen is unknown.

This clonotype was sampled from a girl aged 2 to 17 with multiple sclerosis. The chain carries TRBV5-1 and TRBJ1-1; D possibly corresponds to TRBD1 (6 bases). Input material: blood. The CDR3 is CASHRGGADGTEAFF. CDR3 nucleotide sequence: TGCGCCAGCCATCGGGGGGGCGCGGACGGCACTGAAGCTTTCTTT.